The 18 T cell receptor beta chains below all came from one sample that was sequenced in a study of radiation and T cells in renal cell carcinoma. The time point is: baseline pretreatment blood. Treatment denoted: 15 Gy SBRT to primary tumor, nephrectomy 4 weeks later. Only in-frame clones appear in the TCRdb table, and some are missing; sequencing was by immunoSEQ multiplex PCR. The sample contains some 150,000 clones, around nine tenths of which appear only once. The sample in question was blood, obtained from a patient whose treatment included radiotherapy and nephrectomy. The source of these receptors is a woman in her 50s with renal cell carcinoma.

This rearrangement joins TRBV6-1 to TRBJ2-6; possibly TRBD1 for D (5 bases). Germline V CDR1 and CDR2: MNHNS, SASEGT. The V end was cut by 7 bases, the J end by 0 bases, with 10 bases between. This CDR3 is built from 15 residues. CDR3 region: CASNLQDSGANVLTF. CDR3 in DNA: TGTGCCAGCAACCTACAGGACTCTGGGGCCAACGTCCTGACTTTC.

The gene calls are TRBV19 and TRBJ1-1; no definite D call. Between the trimmed V and J ends, which lost 5 bases and 4 bases, there was a span of 14 bases. The germline CDR1 and CDR2 sequences are LNHDA and SQIVND (reference sequence). This CDR3 comprises 14 residues. The CDR3 reads CASSVSGGITEAFF. The CDR3 DNA follows: TGTGCCAGTAGTGTATCTGGAGGGATCACTGAAGCTTTCTTT.

The count of this clone is one. J is TRBJ1-6 and V is TRBV11-2; 9 bases are shared with TRBD1. CDR1 SGHAT and CDR2 FQNNGV come from the germline V gene. The ends lost 10 bases at V and 7 bases at J; junction bases unmatched: 5. The CDR3 runs to 13 residues. CDR3 in DNA: TGTGCCATAGGGACAGGGCGCAATTCACCCCTCCACTTT. Translating gives CAIGTGRNSPLHF.

This chain uses TRBV9 with TRBJ2-5; D might be TRBD2 (7 bases). V gave up 4 bases and J gave up 4 bases, with 17 bases separating them. CDR3 length: 15 residues. Per germline, CDR1 SGDLS and CDR2 YYNGEE. The CDR3 DNA follows: TGTGCCAGCAGCCGGGGTTTGGGGGGGCGAGAGACCCAGTACTTC. It specifies CASSRGLGGRETQYF.

The chain links TRBV18 to TRBJ2-7; D call uncertain. This CDR3 spans 11 amino acids. Trimming removed 4 bases at V and 3 bases at J, with 4 bases between. Germline V gives CDR1 KGHSH, CDR2 LQKENI. CDR3 DNA: TGTGCCAGCTCACGAGACTACGAGCAGTACTTC. Translation: CASSRDYEQYF.

This rearrangement joins TRBV5-4 to TRBJ1-3, with 12 bases aligning to TRBD1. Losses at the gene ends were 1 base for V and 4 bases for J; bases not matched to a gene: 15. The CDR3 has 20 amino acids. Per the germline V gene, CDR1 is SGHNT and CDR2 is YYREEE (reference sequence). CDR3 sequence (DNA): TGTGCCAGCAGCTTGCATCCAACCGGGACAGGGGGCGCGAAAGGAAACACCATATATTTT. This gives the protein CASSLHPTGTGGAKGNTIYF.

V is TRBV7-9 and J is TRBJ1-5; 7 nucleotides match TRBD1. Germline CDR1 SEHNR, CDR2 FQNEAQ (reference sequence). The CDR3 has 17 residues. J lost 0 bases, V lost 10 bases, and 15 bases had no gene match. CDR3 protein: CATSPWTGTNSNQPQHF. Written as DNA, the CDR3 is TGTGCCACATCCCCATGGACAGGTACCAATAGCAATCAGCCCCAGCATTTT.

The chain carries TRBV7-2 and TRBJ1-2, with D maybe TRBD1 (5 bases). There are 13 residues in the CDR3. The germline V gene encodes CDR1 SGHTA and CDR2 FQGNSA. Trimming shortened V by 3 bases and J by 8 bases, and 13 bases separated the two germline ends. The CDR3 protein is CASSLGREGGYTF. CDR3 in DNA: TGTGCCAGCAGCTTGGGCAGGGAGGGCGGCTACACCTTC.

This chain joins TRBV5-4 and TRBJ1-3; tentative D call: TRBD1 (5 bases). CDR1 and CDR2 from the germline V gene are SGHNT and YYREEE (reference sequence). V shed 1 base and J shed 0 bases, with 14 bases lying between them. This CDR3 comprises 17 residues. CDR3 coding DNA: TGTGCCAGCAGCTTGTCTTTTTCGGGGGTCTCTGGAAACACCATATATTTT. Translated: CASSLSFSGVSGNTIYF.

The chain carries TRBV7-2 and TRBJ1-1; D might be TRBD1 (5 bases). From germline, CDR1 is SGHTA and CDR2 FQGNSA. Trimming stripped 1 base from V and 4 bases from J, with 13 bases between. The CDR3 contains 15 residues. The CDR3 loop reads CASSLGQGGSTEAFF. CDR3 sequence (DNA): TGTGCCAGCAGCTTAGGGCAGGGAGGAAGCACTGAAGCTTTCTTT.

This chain uses TRBV6-1 with TRBJ1-6, with D unresolved. CDR3 length equals 13 residues. With 3 bases removed from V and 12 bases from J, the gap between germline ends came to 12 bases. The germline V gene has CDR1 MNHNS and CDR2 SASEGT. As DNA, the CDR3 is TGTGCCAGCAGTGATTTAACGGTTGAACCCCTCCACTTT. Its translation: CASSDLTVEPLHF.

V and J are TRBV5-1 and TRBJ1-2, with D hard to call. The CDR3 loop spans 13 amino acids. V lost 2 bases, J lost 2 bases, and 7 bases lay in between. Germline values: CDR1 SGHRS, CDR2 YFSETQ. As DNA, the CDR3 is TGCGCCAGCAGCTTTACCGGGAACTATGGCTACACCTTC. Its translation: CASSFTGNYGYTF.

V and J are TRBV6-5 and TRBJ2-5, with D unclear. CDR1 is MNHEY and CDR2 is SVGAGI in the germline V gene. Between the trimmed V and J ends, which lost 2 bases and 2 bases, there was a span of 9 bases. The CDR3 extends over 14 amino acids. The CDR3 sequence is CASSYLGSQETQYF. DNA of the CDR3: TGTGCCAGCAGTTACCTCGGAAGTCAAGAGACCCAGTACTTC.

This rearrangement joins TRBV10-3 to TRBJ2-5, with 8 nucleotides matching TRBD1. V lost 3 bases, J lost 5 bases, and 8 bases stayed unmatched. Looked up from germline, CDR1 is ENHRY and CDR2 is SYGVKD. This CDR3 contains 15 residues. In DNA form, the CDR3 reads TGTGCCATCAGTGACGGGACAGGCCGAGGGGAGACCCAGTACTTC. It yields the protein CAISDGTGRGETQYF.

This chain joins TRBV29-1 and TRBJ1-2, with a tentative D call TRBD1 (6 bases). Trimming left V 6 bases short and J 8 bases short, with 19 bases between. Germline values: CDR1 SQVTM, CDR2 ANQGSEA. CDR3 size: 13 residues. For the CDR3, the DNA is TGCAGCGTAACAGGGACAACGGTCGGAGGCTACACCTTC. Translated, it gives CSVTGTTVGGYTF.

The V and J genes are TRBV7-8 and TRBJ2-6; 8 bases align to TRBD1. The CDR3 spans 18 residues. Per germline, CDR1 SGHVS and CDR2 FQNEAQ. The J segment lost 1 base and the V segment lost 5 bases, leaving 10 bases of the junction unmatched. The CDR3, as DNA: TGTGCCAGCAGCCCCCCCCCAGGGGGCCTATCTGGGGCCAACGTCCTGACTTTC. Its protein is CASSPPPGGLSGANVLTF.

The chain couples TRBV4-1 to TRBJ1-1; 7 bases are a match to TRBD1. This CDR3 contains 17 residues. Unmatched junction bases numbered 11, after V lost 2 bases and J lost 2 bases. Germline V lookup: CDR1 MGHRA, CDR2 YSYEKL. The CDR3 sequence is CASSQQLTGTANTEAFF. The CDR3 bases are TGCGCCAGCAGCCAACAACTAACCGGGACAGCAAACACTGAAGCTTTCTTT.

This clone was seen a handful of times. This rearrangement joins TRBV5-1 to TRBJ1-1; D ambiguous. V gave up 0 bases and J gave up 0 bases, with 9 bases separating them. CDR3 length: 15 residues. Germline CDR1 is SGHRS and CDR2 is YFSETQ. The CDR3 DNA reads as TGCGCCAGCAGCTTGGCCTACGACATGAACACTGAAGCTTTCTTT. This translates into CASSLAYDMNTEAFF.